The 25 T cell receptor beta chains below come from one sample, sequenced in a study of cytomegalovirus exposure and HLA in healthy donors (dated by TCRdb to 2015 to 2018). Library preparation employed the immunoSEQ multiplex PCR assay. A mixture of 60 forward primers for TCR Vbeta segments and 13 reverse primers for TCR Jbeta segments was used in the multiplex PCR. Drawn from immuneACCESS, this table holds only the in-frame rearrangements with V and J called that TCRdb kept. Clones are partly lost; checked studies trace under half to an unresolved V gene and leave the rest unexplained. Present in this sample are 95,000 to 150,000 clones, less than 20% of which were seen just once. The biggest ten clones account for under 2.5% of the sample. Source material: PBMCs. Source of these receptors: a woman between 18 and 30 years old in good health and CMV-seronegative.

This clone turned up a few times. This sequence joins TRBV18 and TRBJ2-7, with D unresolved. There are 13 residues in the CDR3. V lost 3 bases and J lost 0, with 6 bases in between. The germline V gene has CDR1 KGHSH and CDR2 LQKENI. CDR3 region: CASSPSGSYEQYF. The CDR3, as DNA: TGTGCCAGCTCACCTTCCGGCTCCTACGAGCAGTACTTC.

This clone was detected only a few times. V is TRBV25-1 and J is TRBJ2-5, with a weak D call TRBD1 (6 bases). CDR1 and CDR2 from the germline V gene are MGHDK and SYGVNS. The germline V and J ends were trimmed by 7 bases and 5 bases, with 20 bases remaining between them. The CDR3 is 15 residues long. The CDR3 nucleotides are TGTGCCAGCAAGACCAGGGGAATTAGTGGGGAGACCCAGTACTTC. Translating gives CASKTRGISGETQYF.

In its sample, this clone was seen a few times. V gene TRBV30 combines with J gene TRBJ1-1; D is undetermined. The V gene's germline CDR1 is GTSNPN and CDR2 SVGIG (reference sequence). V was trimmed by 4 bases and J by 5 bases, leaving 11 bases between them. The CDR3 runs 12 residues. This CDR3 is CAWTAGRTEAFF. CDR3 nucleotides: TGTGCCTGGACCGCGGGGAGGACTGAAGCTTTCTTT.

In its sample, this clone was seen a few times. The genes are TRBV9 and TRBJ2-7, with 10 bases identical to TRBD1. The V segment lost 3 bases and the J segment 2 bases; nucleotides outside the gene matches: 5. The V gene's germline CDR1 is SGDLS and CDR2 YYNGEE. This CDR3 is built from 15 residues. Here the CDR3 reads CASSAGTGDTYEQYF. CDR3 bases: TGTGCCAGCAGCGCGGGGACAGGGGATACCTACGAGCAGTACTTC. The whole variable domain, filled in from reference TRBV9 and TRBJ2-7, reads DSGVTQTPKHLITATGQRVTLRCSPRSGDLSVYWYQQSLDQGLQFLIQYYNGEERAKGNILERFSAQQFPDLHSELNLSSLELGDSALYFCASSAGTGDTYEQYFGPGTRLTVT.

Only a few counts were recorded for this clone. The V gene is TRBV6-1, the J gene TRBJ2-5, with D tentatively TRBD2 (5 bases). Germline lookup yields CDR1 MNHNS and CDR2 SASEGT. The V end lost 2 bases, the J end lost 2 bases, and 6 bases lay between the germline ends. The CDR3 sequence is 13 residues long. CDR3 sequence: CASSERTQETQYF. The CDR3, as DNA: TGTGCCAGCAGTGAAAGGACTCAAGAGACCCAGTACTTC.

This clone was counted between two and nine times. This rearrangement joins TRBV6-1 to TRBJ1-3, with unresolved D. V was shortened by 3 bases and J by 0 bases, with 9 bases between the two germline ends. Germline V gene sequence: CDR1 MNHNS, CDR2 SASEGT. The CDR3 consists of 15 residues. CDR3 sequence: CASSESGFSGNTIYF. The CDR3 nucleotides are TGTGCCAGCAGTGAGTCCGGGTTCTCTGGAAACACCATATATTTT.

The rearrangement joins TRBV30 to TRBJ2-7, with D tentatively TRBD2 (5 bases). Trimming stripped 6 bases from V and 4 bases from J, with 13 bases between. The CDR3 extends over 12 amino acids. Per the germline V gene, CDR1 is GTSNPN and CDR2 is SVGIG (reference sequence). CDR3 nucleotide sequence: TGTGCCTGCCCAGGCGGCGGGTACGAGCAGTACTTC. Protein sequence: CACPGGGYEQYF.

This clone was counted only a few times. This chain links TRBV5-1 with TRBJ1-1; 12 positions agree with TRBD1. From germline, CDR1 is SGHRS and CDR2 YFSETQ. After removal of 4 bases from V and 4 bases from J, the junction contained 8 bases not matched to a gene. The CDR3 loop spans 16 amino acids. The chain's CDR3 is CASSAGDRGRGTEAFF. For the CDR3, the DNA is TGCGCCAGCAGCGCCGGGGACAGGGGGCGAGGCACTGAAGCTTTCTTT.

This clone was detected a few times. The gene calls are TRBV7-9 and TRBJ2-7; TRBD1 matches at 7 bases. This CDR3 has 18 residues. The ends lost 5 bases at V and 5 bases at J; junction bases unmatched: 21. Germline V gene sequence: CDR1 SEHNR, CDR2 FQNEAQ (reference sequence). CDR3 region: CASSHPFTAGGSKDEQYF. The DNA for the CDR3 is TGTGCCAGCAGCCATCCCTTCACAGCAGGGGGTAGTAAGGACGAGCAGTACTTC.

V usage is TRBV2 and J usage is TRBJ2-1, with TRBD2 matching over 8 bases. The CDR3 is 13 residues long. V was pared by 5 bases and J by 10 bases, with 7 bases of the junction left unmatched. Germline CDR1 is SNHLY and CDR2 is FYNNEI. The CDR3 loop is CASSPLAGWEQFF. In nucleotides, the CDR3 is TGTGCCAGCAGTCCCCTAGCGGGCTGGGAGCAGTTCTTC.

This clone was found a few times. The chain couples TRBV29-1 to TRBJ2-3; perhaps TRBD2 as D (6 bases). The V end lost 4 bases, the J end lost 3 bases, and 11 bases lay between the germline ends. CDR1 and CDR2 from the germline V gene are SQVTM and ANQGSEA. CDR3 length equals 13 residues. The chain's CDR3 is CSVGVEGTDTQYF. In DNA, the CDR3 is TGCAGCGTTGGGGTGGAGGGGACAGATACGCAGTATTTT.

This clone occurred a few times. The CDR3 here is CASSFSRKPQETQYF. The CDR3 DNA reads TGCGCCAGCAGCTTCTCCAGGAAGCCCCAAGAGACCCAGTACTTC. The V call is TRBV5-1, the J call TRBJ2-5, with D hard to call. The CDR3 contains 15 residues. Trimming took off 2 bases at V and 1 base at J, with 12 bases between the two ends. Germline loops: CDR1 SGHRS, CDR2 YFSETQ.

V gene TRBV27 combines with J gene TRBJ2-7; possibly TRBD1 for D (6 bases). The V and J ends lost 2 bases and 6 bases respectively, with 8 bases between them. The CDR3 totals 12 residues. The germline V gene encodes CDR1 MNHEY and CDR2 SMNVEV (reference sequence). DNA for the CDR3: TGTGCCAGCAGTTTAAAGGGGGTCGAGCAGTACTTC. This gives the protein CASSLKGVEQYF.

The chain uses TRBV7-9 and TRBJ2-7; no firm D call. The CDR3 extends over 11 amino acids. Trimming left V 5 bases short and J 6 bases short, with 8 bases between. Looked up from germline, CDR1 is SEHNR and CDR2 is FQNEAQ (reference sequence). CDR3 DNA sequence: TGTGCCAGCAGCCTAGAAGCCGAGCAGTACTTC. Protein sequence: CASSLEAEQYF.

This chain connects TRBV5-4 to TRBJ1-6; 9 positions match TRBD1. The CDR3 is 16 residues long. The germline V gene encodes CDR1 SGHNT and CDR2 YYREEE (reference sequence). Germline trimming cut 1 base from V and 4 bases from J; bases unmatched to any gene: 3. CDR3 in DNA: TGTGCCAGCAGCTTGCGGACAGGGGCGTATAATTCACCCCTCCACTTT. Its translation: CASSLRTGAYNSPLHF.

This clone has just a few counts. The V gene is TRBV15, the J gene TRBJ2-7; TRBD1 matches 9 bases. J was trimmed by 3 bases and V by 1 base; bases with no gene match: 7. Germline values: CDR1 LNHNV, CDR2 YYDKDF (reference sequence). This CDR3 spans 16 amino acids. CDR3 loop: CATSRGRGQGDYEQYF. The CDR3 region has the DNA TGTGCCACCAGCAGAGGGAGGGGACAGGGAGACTACGAGCAGTACTTC.

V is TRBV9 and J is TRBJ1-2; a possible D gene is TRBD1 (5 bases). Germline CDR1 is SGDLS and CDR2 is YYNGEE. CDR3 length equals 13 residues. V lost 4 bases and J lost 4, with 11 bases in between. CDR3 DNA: TGTGCCAGCAGCCCCTCACAGGCCTATGGCTACACCTTC. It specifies CASSPSQAYGYTF.

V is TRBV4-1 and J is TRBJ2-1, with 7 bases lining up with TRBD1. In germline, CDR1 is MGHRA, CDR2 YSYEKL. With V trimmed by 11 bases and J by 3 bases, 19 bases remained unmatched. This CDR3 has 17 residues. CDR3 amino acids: CAGTETGPLKHYNEQFF. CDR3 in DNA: TGCGCCGGGACAGAAACAGGTCCCCTTAAGCACTACAATGAGCAGTTCTTC.

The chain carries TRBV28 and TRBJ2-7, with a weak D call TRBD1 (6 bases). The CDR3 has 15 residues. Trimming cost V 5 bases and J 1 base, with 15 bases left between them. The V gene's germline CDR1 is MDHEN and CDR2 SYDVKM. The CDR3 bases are TGTGCCAGCAGTAACGCAGGGGTAAGGTCCTACGAGCAGTACTTC. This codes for CASSNAGVRSYEQYF. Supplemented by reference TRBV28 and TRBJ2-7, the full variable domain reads DVKVTQSSRYLVKRTGEKVFLECVQDMDHENMFWYRQDPGLGLRLIYFSYDVKMKEKGDIPEGYSVSREKKERFSLILESASTNQTSMYLCASSNAGVRSYEQYFGPGTRLTVT.

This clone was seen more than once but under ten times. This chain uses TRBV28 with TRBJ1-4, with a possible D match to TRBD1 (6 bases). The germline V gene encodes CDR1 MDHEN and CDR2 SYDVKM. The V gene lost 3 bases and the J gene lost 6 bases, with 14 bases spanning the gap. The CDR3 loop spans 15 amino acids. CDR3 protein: CASSFITGIDEKLFF. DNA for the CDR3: TGTGCCAGCAGTTTCATTACAGGGATTGATGAAAAACTGTTTTTT.

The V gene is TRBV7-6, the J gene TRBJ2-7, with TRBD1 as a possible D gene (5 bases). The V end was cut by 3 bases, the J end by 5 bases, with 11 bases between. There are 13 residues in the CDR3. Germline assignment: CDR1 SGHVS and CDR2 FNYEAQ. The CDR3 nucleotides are TGTGCCAGCAGCTTGGGGCCGGGCGACGAGCAGTACTTC. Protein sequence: CASSLGPGDEQYF.

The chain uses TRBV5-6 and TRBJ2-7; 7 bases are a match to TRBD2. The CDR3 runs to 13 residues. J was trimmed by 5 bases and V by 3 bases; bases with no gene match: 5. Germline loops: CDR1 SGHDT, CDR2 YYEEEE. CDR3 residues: CASSYPGGDEQYF. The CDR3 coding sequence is TGTGCCAGCAGCTATCCGGGAGGCGACGAGCAGTACTTC. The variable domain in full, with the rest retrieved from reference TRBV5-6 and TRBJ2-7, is DAGVTQSPTHLIKTRGQQVTLRCSPKSGHDTVSWYQQALGQGPQFIFQYYEEEERQRGNFPDRFSGHQFPNYSSELNVNALLLGDSALYLCASSYPGGDEQYFGPGTRLTVT.

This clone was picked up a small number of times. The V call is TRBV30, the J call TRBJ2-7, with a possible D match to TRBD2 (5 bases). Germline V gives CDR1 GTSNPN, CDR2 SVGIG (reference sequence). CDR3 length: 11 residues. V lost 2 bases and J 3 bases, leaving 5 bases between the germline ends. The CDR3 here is CAWSSGYEQYF. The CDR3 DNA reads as TGTGCCTGGAGTAGCGGCTACGAGCAGTACTTC.

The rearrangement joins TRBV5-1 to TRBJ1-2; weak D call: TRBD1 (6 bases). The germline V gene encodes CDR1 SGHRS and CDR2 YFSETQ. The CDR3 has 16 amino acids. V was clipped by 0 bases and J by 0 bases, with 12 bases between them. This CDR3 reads CASSLDAGAPNYGYTF. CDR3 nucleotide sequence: TGCGCCAGCAGCTTGGATGCAGGGGCCCCTAACTATGGCTACACCTTC.

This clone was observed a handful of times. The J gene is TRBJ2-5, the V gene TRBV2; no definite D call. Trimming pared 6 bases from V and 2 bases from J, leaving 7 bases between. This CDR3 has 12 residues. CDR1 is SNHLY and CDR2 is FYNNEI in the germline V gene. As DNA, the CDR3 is TGTGCCAGCAGGGTCACTCAAGAGACCCAGTACTTC. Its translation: CASRVTQETQYF.